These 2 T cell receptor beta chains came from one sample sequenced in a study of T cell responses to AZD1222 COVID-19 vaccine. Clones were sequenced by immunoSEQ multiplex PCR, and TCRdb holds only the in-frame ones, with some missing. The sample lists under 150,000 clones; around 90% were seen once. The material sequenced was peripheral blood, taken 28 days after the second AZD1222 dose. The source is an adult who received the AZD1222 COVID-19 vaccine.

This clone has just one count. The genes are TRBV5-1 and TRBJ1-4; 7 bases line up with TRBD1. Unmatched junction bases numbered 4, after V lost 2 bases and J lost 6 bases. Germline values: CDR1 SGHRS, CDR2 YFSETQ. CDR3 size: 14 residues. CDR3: CASSFLTGDEKLFF. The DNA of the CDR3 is TGCGCCAGCAGCTTCTTAACAGGGGATGAAAAACTGTTTTTT.

The CDR3 region has the DNA TGTGCCACCAGCAGAGACAGGGTATATAATTCACCCCTCCACTTT. Its protein product is CATSRDRVYNSPLHF. This chain connects TRBV15 to TRBJ1-6, with D possibly being TRBD1 (5 bases). Trimming removed 0 bases at V and 4 bases at J, with 7 bases between. Germline CDR1 LNHNV, CDR2 YYDKDF (reference sequence). The CDR3 covers 15 residues.